Following are 30 T cell receptor beta chains from one sample sequenced in a study of graft-versus-host responses after intestinal transplantation. Sequencing used immunoSEQ multiplex PCR; TCRdb keeps in-frame clones, though not all of them. The sample shows fewer than 100,000 clones, about 82% of them seen only once. This sample comprised PBMCs, obtained 255 days after intestinal transplant. The receptors were sampled from a human patient who received an intestinal transplant, so some T cells may come from the graft donor.

The chain employs TRBV5-4 and TRBJ2-3; TRBD1 agrees at 7 bases. The trim removed 3 bases at V and 1 base at J, leaving 8 bases unmatched. Germline V gives CDR1 SGHNT, CDR2 YYREEE (reference sequence). The CDR3 contains 16 residues. CDR3 bases: TGTGCCAGCAGCTCCAACAGGGGTGGGGGCACAGATACGCAGTATTTT. Translating it yields CASSSNRGGGTDTQYF.

The chain recombines TRBV5-3 with TRBJ1-4, with D tentatively TRBD1 (5 bases). TRBV5-3 qualifies as an ORF whose function is uncertain. V gave up 4 bases and J gave up 7 bases, with 17 bases separating them. The CDR3 covers 15 residues. DNA of the CDR3: TGTGCCAGAAGCAATCACGGGGCAGGGCGTGAAAAACTGTTTTTT. It specifies CARSNHGAGREKLFF.

The V gene is TRBV10-3, the J gene TRBJ2-3; tentatively, D is TRBD1 or TRBD2 (6 bases each). V lost 4 bases, J lost 2 bases, and 13 bases lay in between. The CDR3 contains 15 residues. Germline V lookup: CDR1 ENHRY, CDR2 SYGVKD. The chain's CDR3 is CAISGRGESTDTQYF. The CDR3 DNA reads TGTGCCATCAGTGGTAGGGGGGAATCCACAGATACGCAGTATTTT.

J is TRBJ2-3 and V is TRBV5-1; D is undetermined. V lost 3 bases, J lost 2 bases, and 13 bases lay in between. The CDR3 is 15 amino acids. The germline gives CDR1 SGHRS, CDR2 YFSETQ. The CDR3 region has the DNA TGCGCCAGCAGCTGGGCCGGATCACTCACAGATACGCAGTATTTT. Translated, it gives CASSWAGSLTDTQYF.

This sequence joins TRBV19 and TRBJ2-7; D unclear. Trimming removed 2 bases at V and 2 bases at J, with 13 bases between. CDR1 is LNHDA and CDR2 is SQIVND in the germline V gene (reference sequence). This CDR3 region has 15 residues. CDR3 sequence reads: CASSIRPGFTYEQYF. CDR3 nucleotides: TGTGCCAGTAGTATACGCCCGGGCTTTACCTACGAGCAGTACTTC.

This chain connects TRBV5-1 to TRBJ2-1, with D possibly matching TRBD2 (6 bases). CDR3 size: 13 residues. Germline-derived CDR1 and CDR2 are SGHRS and YFSETQ. Between the trimmed V and J ends, which lost 0 bases and 8 bases, there was a span of 9 bases. In nucleotides, the CDR3 is TGCGCCAGCAGCTTGGGCGGGGAGGATGAGCAGTTCTTC. Residues: CASSLGGEDEQFF. Supplemented by reference TRBV5-1 and TRBJ2-1, the full variable domain reads KAGVTQTPRYLIKTRGQQVTLSCSPISGHRSVSWYQQTPGQGLQFLFEYFSETQRNKGNFPGRFSGRQFSNSRSEMNVSTLELGDSALYLCASSLGGEDEQFFGPGTRLTVL.

V is TRBV10-3 and J is TRBJ2-7; weak D call: TRBD2 (7 bases). Germline assignment: CDR1 ENHRY and CDR2 SYGVKD. The CDR3 sequence is 14 residues long. V gave up 4 bases and J gave up 0 bases, with 10 bases separating them. The CDR3 DNA is TGTGCCATCAGTGGGGGAGGGGGCTCCTACGAGCAGTACTTC. As protein: CAISGGGGSYEQYF.

V gene TRBV10-3 combines with J gene TRBJ2-5, with 8 bases that match TRBD1. The end of the DNA is better explained by TRBJ2-7, so the J call may be wrong. This CDR3 region has 14 residues. Germline CDR1 ENHRY, CDR2 SYGVKD. CDR3 bases: TGTGCCATCAGCGCGGACAGGGACTTATACGAGCAGTACTTC. This sequence encodes CAISADRDLYEQYF.

This sequence joins TRBV19 and TRBJ1-5; no clear D gene. The V gene lost 1 base and the J gene lost 1 base, with 5 bases spanning the gap. The CDR3 spans 14 residues. Per germline, CDR1 LNHDA and CDR2 SQIVND (reference sequence). CDR3 sequence (DNA): TGTGCCAGTAGTATAGTTACAAGCAATCAGCCCCAGCATTTT. It is translated as CASSIVTSNQPQHF. The entire variable domain, with the rest obtained from reference TRBV19 and TRBJ1-5, is as follows: DGGITQSPKYLFRKEGQNVTLSCEQNLNHDAMYWYRQDPGQGLRLIYYSQIVNDFQKGDIAEGYSVSREKKESFPLTVTSAQKNPTAFYLCASSIVTSNQPQHFGDGTRLSIL.

The chain has TRBV5-6 and TRBJ2-2; D perhaps matches TRBD1 (5 bases). Per germline, CDR1 SGHDT and CDR2 YYEEEE. V lost 0 bases to trimming and J lost 4 bases, with 7 bases between them. The CDR3 sequence is 14 residues long. Written as DNA, the CDR3 is TGTGCCAGCAGCTTGGGCCAGGGCACCGGGGAGCTGTTTTTT. As protein: CASSLGQGTGELFF.

The chain links TRBV4-1 to TRBJ1-1, with 8 bases aligning to TRBD1. From germline, CDR1 is MGHRA and CDR2 YSYEKL. V dropped 1 base and J dropped 7; count of bases not matched to a gene: 11. The CDR3 has 16 residues. CDR3 in amino acids: CASSQVQGARGSEAFF. DNA for the CDR3: TGCGCCAGCAGCCAAGTCCAGGGGGCGCGTGGTAGTGAAGCTTTCTTT.

J is TRBJ1-5 and V is TRBV4-2, with a tentative D call TRBD1 (5 bases). The germline CDR1 and CDR2 sequences are LGHNA and YNFKEQ. There are 15 residues in the CDR3. The V gene lost 0 bases and the J gene lost 4 bases, with 10 bases spanning the gap. The CDR3 loop is CASSQDAGPNQPQHF. The CDR3 nucleotides read TGTGCCAGCAGCCAAGATGCAGGGCCTAATCAGCCCCAGCATTTT.

The sample holds one count of this clone. CDR3 bases: TGTGCCAGCAGAGTCGGGACTTCCTCGGCCCAGTACTTC. Amino acids: CASRVGTSSAQYF. The chain combines TRBV25-1 with TRBJ2-5; weak D call: TRBD2 (6 bases). This CDR3 comprises 13 residues. The V gene's germline CDR1 is MGHDK and CDR2 SYGVNS. V was pared by 6 bases and J by 9 bases, with 17 bases between.

The chain couples TRBV18 to TRBJ2-5; D is uncertain. CDR3 length: 15 amino acids. From germline, CDR1 is KGHSH and CDR2 LQKENI. V dropped 3 bases and J dropped 5 bases, with 16 bases sitting between them. CDR3 bases: TGTGCCAGCTCACCTATCGCAGAGCCCCGGGAGACCCAGTACTTC. Residues: CASSPIAEPRETQYF.

The V call is TRBV7-6, the J call TRBJ2-7; maybe TRBD1 (6 bases). The CDR3 runs 15 residues. The germline gives CDR1 SGHVS, CDR2 FNYEAQ. V was clipped by 5 bases and J by 4 bases, with 18 bases between them. The CDR3 spells CASSPEQGKKYEQYF. The DNA of the CDR3 is TGTGCCAGCAGCCCGGAACAGGGTAAGAAATACGAGCAGTACTTC. Combining the CDR3 with reference TRBV7-6 and TRBJ2-7 gives the whole variable domain GAGVSQSPRYKVTKRGQDVALRCDPISGHVSLYWYRQALGQGPEFLTYFNYEAQQDKSGLPNDRFSAERPEGSISTLTIQRTEQRDSAMYRCASSPEQGKKYEQYFGPGTRLTVT.

The chain joins TRBV6-1 to TRBJ1-2; no firm D call. The V end was cut by 6 bases, the J end by 3 bases, with 8 bases between. The germline V gene has CDR1 MNHNS and CDR2 SASEGT. The CDR3 contains 12 residues. CDR3 bases: TGTGCCAGCAGGCACAGCTACTATGGCTACACCTTC. Amino acid sequence: CASRHSYYGYTF.

The sample holds one count of this clone. The CDR3 DNA reads as TGTGCCAGCAGCACGGCCATGGGCATCTACACCTTC. Its translation is CASSTAMGIYTF. V is TRBV6-5 and J is TRBJ1-2; D is undetermined. CDR1 is MNHEY, CDR2 SVGAGI, per germline. The CDR3 is 12 residues long. Trimming removed 6 bases from V and 10 bases from J, with 15 bases in between.

This clone was recorded a few times. In DNA, the CDR3 is TGTGCCATCAGTACCGGGACAGGGGGCGAAGCTTTCTTT. Translation: CAISTGTGGEAFF. The chain couples TRBV10-3 to TRBJ1-1, with TRBD1 identical over 12 bases. Germline CDR1 ENHRY, CDR2 SYGVKD. V was pared by 5 bases and J by 8 bases, with 3 bases of the junction left unmatched. CDR3 length: 13 amino acids.

The rearrangement uses TRBV21-1 and TRBJ2-7; the table gives TRBD1 as D, unverified against the DNA. TRBV21-1 is deemed a pseudogene. This CDR3 is 12 amino acids long. The CDR3, as DNA: TGTGCCGTCCGGGACAGGGGGCACGAGCAGTACGTC. This translates into CAVRDRGHEQYV.

This clone rates as medium-sized. The chain has TRBV19 and TRBJ2-7; D may be TRBD1 (6 bases). This CDR3 has 13 residues. V dropped 3 bases and J dropped 4 bases, with 10 bases sitting between them. Germline-derived CDR1 and CDR2 are LNHDA and SQIVND (reference sequence). CDR3 sequence (DNA): TGTGCCAGTAGTATCTCCAGGGGATACGAGCAGTACTTC. Its protein is CASSISRGYEQYF.

In its sample, this clone was seen once. The J gene is TRBJ2-7, the V gene TRBV7-9; 8 bases align to TRBD2. This CDR3 has 15 amino acids. V was pared by 5 bases and J by 2 bases, with 8 bases of the junction left unmatched. Germline CDR1 and CDR2: SEHNR and FQNEAQ (reference sequence). The CDR3 protein is CASSPRRAGAYEQYF. The CDR3 bases are TGTGCCAGCAGCCCCCGTAGAGCGGGAGCCTACGAGCAGTACTTC.

V is TRBV5-1 and J is TRBJ2-7; 8 bases agree with TRBD1. Germline V gives CDR1 SGHRS, CDR2 YFSETQ. The CDR3 consists of 15 residues. Trimming cost V 4 bases and J 4 bases; bases outside gene matches: 10. The CDR3 sequence: CASSQPGQDGYEQYF. For the CDR3, the DNA is TGCGCCAGCAGCCAGCCGGGACAGGACGGATACGAGCAGTACTTC.

This chain links TRBV7-6 with TRBJ2-1, with D possibly TRBD2 on 5 matching bases. CDR1 is SGHVS, CDR2 FNYEAQ, per germline. V lost 5 bases, J lost 5 bases, and 10 bases lay in between. This CDR3 has 13 residues. The CDR3 here is CASSIGLHNEQFF. The DNA for the CDR3 is TGTGCCAGCAGCATAGGACTCCACAATGAGCAGTTCTTC.

By its share, this clone is medium-sized. The rearrangement joins TRBV6-4 to TRBJ2-1; D gene uncertain. Trimming left V 2 bases short and J 5 bases short, with 4 bases between. The CDR3 totals 12 residues. The germline V gene has CDR1 MRHNA and CDR2 SNTAGT. As DNA, the CDR3 is TGTGCCAGCAGTGACAGGGACAATGAGCAGTTCTTC. This encodes CASSDRDNEQFF.

This chain joins TRBV6-1 and TRBJ2-7; D remains ambiguous. V was pared by 5 bases and J by 4 bases, with 12 bases between. Germline V CDR1 and CDR2: MNHNS, SASEGT. CDR3 length: 13 amino acids. CDR3 sequence (DNA): TGTGCCAGCAGTCGGCAGAACTTATACGAGCAGTACTTC. Translated, it gives CASSRQNLYEQYF.

The CDR3 here is CASSEHLSGGAKAGKDTQYF. CDR3 nucleotide sequence: TGTGCCAGCAGTGAACACCTTAGCGGGGGGGCCAAAGCGGGAAAAGATACGCAGTATTTT. This sequence joins TRBV6-1 and TRBJ2-3; 11 bases align to TRBD2. In germline, CDR1 is MNHNS, CDR2 SASEGT. This CDR3 spans 20 amino acids. Trimming at V came to 2 bases and at J to 5 bases, leaving 18 bases not matched to a gene.

The rearrangement links TRBV10-3 to TRBJ1-1; D uncertain. CDR1 ENHRY and CDR2 SYGVKD come from the germline V gene. V lost 2 bases to trimming and J lost 4 bases, with 17 bases between them. This CDR3 contains 16 residues. As DNA, the CDR3 is TGTGCCATCAGTGAGACCGATGCAGAATTAAGCACTGAAGCTTTCTTT. It specifies CAISETDAELSTEAFF.

The chain carries TRBV7-8 and TRBJ1-1; tentative D call: TRBD1 (6 bases). The CDR3 loop spans 14 amino acids. Trimming shortened V by 3 bases and J by 1 base, and 9 bases separated the two germline ends. Germline CDR1 is SGHVS and CDR2 is FQNEAQ. The CDR3 spells CASSLETGNTEAFF. The CDR3 DNA reads TGTGCCAGCAGCTTGGAGACAGGGAACACTGAAGCTTTCTTT.

The chain employs TRBV4-1 and TRBJ2-7; D ambiguous. The V and J ends lost 3 bases and 0 bases respectively, with 9 bases between them. CDR3 length equals 14 residues. Germline V gene data show CDR1 as MGHRA and CDR2 as YSYEKL. The CDR3 DNA follows: TGCGCCAGCAGCCAGGTACGGAGCTCCTACGAGCAGTACTTC. Amino acids: CASSQVRSSYEQYF.

The chain has TRBV19 and TRBJ1-2, with D possibly being TRBD1 (5 bases). Deletions cut 4 bases from V and 1 base from J, with 10 bases between. The length of the CDR3 is 14 residues. Looked up from germline, CDR1 is LNHDA and CDR2 is SQIVND (reference sequence). The CDR3 spells CASSTQTVNYGYTF. In DNA form, the CDR3 reads TGTGCCAGTAGTACCCAGACAGTTAACTATGGCTACACCTTC.